This TCR beta chain was recovered during a study of control samples from healthy donors and cancer patients. The protocol was immunoSEQ multiplex PCR, while the TCRdb copy is restricted to in-frame clones and leaves out a portion. The table includes roughly 130,000 clones, roughly 94% detected once. This sequence was found in a man aged 55 to 69 with colorectal cancer. Sequencing was carried out using PBMCs.

The CDR3 DNA reads as TGTGCCAGTAGTATTAGACAGGGCGCGGATACGCAGTATTTT. Translation gives CASSIRQGADTQYF. This rearrangement joins TRBV19 to TRBJ2-3; 7 bases line up with TRBD1. This CDR3 is built from 14 residues. Germline trimming cut 3 bases from V and 6 bases from J; bases unmatched to any gene: 6. In germline, CDR1 is LNHDA, CDR2 SQIVND (reference sequence).